A selection of T cell receptor beta chains follows, all from one sample in a study of T cell responses to AZD1222 COVID-19 vaccine. The protocol was immunoSEQ multiplex PCR, while the TCRdb copy is restricted to in-frame clones and leaves out a portion. The table includes roughly 120,000 clones, 85% detected once. The material was peripheral blood, obtained 28 days after the second AZD1222 dose. These receptors all stem from an adult who received the AZD1222 COVID-19 vaccine. The CDR3 runs from the conserved cysteine through the conserved F or W. The D gene is left open where the match is weak. Clone size is not always given. Where it is, it says once, few, many or a class for expanded clones.

abundance: .; v_gene: TRBV21-1; j_gene: TRBJ2-7; d_gene: .; CDR3aa: CASSKEGRRRLLLEQYF; CDR3nt: TGTGCCAGCAGCAAAGAGGGTAGGAGGCGGCTACTACTCGAGCAGTACTTC
abundance: .; v_gene: TRBV12-3/TRBV12-4; j_gene: TRBJ1-2; d_gene: .; CDR3aa: CASRDRTGYTF; CDR3nt: TGTGCCAGCAGGGACCGCACTGGCTACACCTTC
abundance: .; v_gene: TRBV4-2; j_gene: TRBJ2-6; d_gene: .; CDR3aa: CASILNAGAGANVLTF; CDR3nt: TGTGCCAGCATTCTGAATGCAGGGGCTGGGGCCAACGTCCTGACTTTC
abundance: .; v_gene: TRBV6-2/TRBV6-3; j_gene: TRBJ1-5; d_gene: TRBD1; CDR3aa: CASSYQGQGDWQPQHF; CDR3nt: TGTGCCAGCAGTTACCAGGGACAGGGCGATTGGCAGCCCCAGCATTTT
abundance: .; v_gene: TRBV2; j_gene: TRBJ1-2; d_gene: .; CDR3aa: CASAQDGGYGYTF; CDR3nt: TGTGCCAGCGCGCAAGACGGGGGGTATGGCTACACCTTC
abundance: .; v_gene: TRBV14; j_gene: TRBJ2-6; d_gene: TRBD1; CDR3aa: CASSQGDRRPSGANVLTF; CDR3nt: TGTGCCAGCAGCCAAGGGGACAGGCGTCCCTCTGGGGCCAACGTCCTGACTTTC
abundance: .; v_gene: TRBV3-1/TRBV3-2; j_gene: TRBJ2-5; d_gene: .; CDR3aa: CASRPTQGWGETQYF; CDR3nt: TGTGCCAGCAGACCAACTCAGGGTTGGGGAGAGACCCAGTACTTC
abundance: .; v_gene: TRBV5-6; j_gene: TRBJ2-2; d_gene: .; CDR3aa: CASSLSRKGTGELFF; CDR3nt: TGTGCCAGCAGCTTGTCCAGAAAGGGCACCGGGGAGCTGTTTTTT
abundance: .; v_gene: TRBV10-1; j_gene: TRBJ2-3; d_gene: TRBD2; CDR3aa: CASSKTSGGITDTQYF; CDR3nt: TGCGCCAGCAGTAAGACTAGCGGGGGAATCACAGATACGCAGTATTTT
abundance: .; v_gene: TRBV5-4; j_gene: TRBJ2-5; d_gene: TRBD2; CDR3aa: CASSMEVREGETQYF; CDR3nt: TGTGCCAGCAGTATGGAGGTTAGGGAGGGGGAGACCCAGTACTTC
abundance: .; v_gene: TRBV10-3; j_gene: TRBJ2-1; d_gene: .; CDR3aa: CAISESSYHEQFF; CDR3nt: TGTGCCATCAGTGAGTCTAGCTACCATGAGCAGTTCTTC
abundance: .; v_gene: TRBV6-5; j_gene: TRBJ1-1; d_gene: TRBD1; CDR3aa: CASRETGGNTEAFF; CDR3nt: TGTGCCAGCAGGGAGACAGGGGGGAACACTGAAGCTTTCTTT
abundance: .; v_gene: TRBV12-3/TRBV12-4; j_gene: TRBJ1-2; d_gene: .; CDR3aa: CASSSWTYGYTF; CDR3nt: TGTGCCAGCAGTTCCTGGACCTATGGCTACACCTTC
abundance: once; v_gene: TRBV12-1; j_gene: TRBJ1-5; d_gene: .; CDR3aa: CASSAADSADQPQHF; CDR3nt: TGTGCCAGCAGCGCCGCCGACAGTGCAGATCAGCCCCAGCATTTT
abundance: .; v_gene: TRBV4-3; j_gene: TRBJ2-5; d_gene: TRBD1; CDR3aa: CASSQETGGETQYF; CDR3nt: TGCGCCAGCAGCCAAGAAACAGGGGGCGAGACCCAGTACTTC
abundance: .; v_gene: TRBV6-5; j_gene: TRBJ1-1; d_gene: .; CDR3aa: CASSKQGANTEAFF; CDR3nt: TGTGCCAGCAGTAAACAGGGAGCGAACACTGAAGCTTTCTTT
abundance: .; v_gene: TRBV6-5; j_gene: TRBJ1-5; d_gene: .; CDR3aa: CASSYSVGGNQPQHF; CDR3nt: TGTGCCAGCAGTTACTCGGTGGGTGGCAATCAGCCCCAGCATTTT
abundance: .; v_gene: TRBV18; j_gene: TRBJ2-1; d_gene: TRBD2; CDR3aa: CASSQSGEATEQFF; CDR3nt: TGTGCCAGCTCACAAAGCGGGGAGGCCACTGAGCAGTTCTTC
abundance: few; v_gene: TRBV7-2; j_gene: TRBJ2-7; d_gene: .; CDR3aa: CASSSTDRYGEQYF; CDR3nt: TGTGCCAGCAGCTCCACCGACAGGTACGGGGAGCAGTACTTC
abundance: .; v_gene: TRBV18; j_gene: TRBJ2-7; d_gene: .; CDR3aa: CASSLGGSSYEQYF; CDR3nt: TGTGCCAGCTCACTAGGCGGGTCCTCCTACGAGCAGTACTTC
abundance: .; v_gene: TRBV9; j_gene: TRBJ1-4; d_gene: .; CDR3aa: CASSVEPMGMVGGEKLFF; CDR3nt: TGTGCCAGCAGCGTAGAACCCATGGGCATGGTGGGCGGTGAAAAACTGTTTTTT
abundance: .; v_gene: TRBV12-3/TRBV12-4; j_gene: TRBJ2-5; d_gene: .; CDR3aa: CASRTNQETQYF; CDR3nt: TGTGCCAGCCGGACTAACCAAGAGACCCAGTACTTC
abundance: .; v_gene: TRBV25-1; j_gene: TRBJ2-7; d_gene: .; CDR3aa: CASSEWRQSYSYEQYF; CDR3nt: TGTGCCAGCAGTGAATGGCGACAGAGTTACTCCTACGAGCAGTACTTC
abundance: .; v_gene: TRBV18; j_gene: TRBJ1-3; d_gene: TRBD1; CDR3aa: CASSPPSRQGDTIYF; CDR3nt: TGTGCCAGCTCACCACCCTCGAGACAGGGGGACACCATATATTTT
abundance: .; v_gene: TRBV11-2; j_gene: TRBJ2-1; d_gene: TRBD2; CDR3aa: CASKLAGGVHEQFF; CDR3nt: TGTGCCAGTAAACTAGCGGGGGGGGTTCATGAGCAGTTCTTC
abundance: .; v_gene: TRBV27; j_gene: TRBJ1-1; d_gene: .; CDR3aa: CASSFDGGHGGTEAFF; CDR3nt: TGTGCCAGCAGTTTTGATGGAGGGCATGGCGGCACTGAAGCTTTCTTT
abundance: .; v_gene: TRBV6-5; j_gene: TRBJ2-7; d_gene: TRBD2; CDR3aa: CASSYQPGLAGSQYF; CDR3nt: TGTGCCAGCAGTTACCAACCGGGACTAGCGGGGTCGCAGTACTTC
abundance: few; v_gene: TRBV5-1; j_gene: TRBJ2-7; d_gene: .; CDR3aa: CASSLGSNPYEQYF; CDR3nt: TGCGCCAGCAGCTTGGGGAGTAACCCCTACGAGCAGTACTTC
abundance: .; v_gene: TRBV9; j_gene: TRBJ2-7; d_gene: .; CDR3aa: CASSPEGDEQYF; CDR3nt: TGTGCCAGCAGCCCCGAGGGTGACGAGCAGTACTTC
abundance: .; v_gene: TRBV30; j_gene: TRBJ2-1; d_gene: .; CDR3aa: CAWSVEGGRYNEQFF; CDR3nt: TGTGCCTGGAGTGTTGAGGGGGGGCGTTACAATGAGCAGTTCTTC
abundance: .; v_gene: TRBV7-9; j_gene: TRBJ2-5; d_gene: .; CDR3aa: CASSPGETQYF; CDR3nt: TGTGCCAGCAGCCCCGGGGAGACCCAGTACTTC
abundance: .; v_gene: TRBV6-2/TRBV6-3; j_gene: TRBJ1-1; d_gene: .; CDR3aa: CASSRQEDTEAFF; CDR3nt: TGTGCCAGCAGCCGACAGGAGGACACTGAAGCTTTCTTT
abundance: .; v_gene: TRBV7-3; j_gene: TRBJ2-1; d_gene: TRBD1; CDR3aa: CASSLNPGGSNEQFF; CDR3nt: TGTGCCAGCAGCTTAAATCCAGGGGGAAGCAATGAGCAGTTCTTC
abundance: .; v_gene: TRBV6-5; j_gene: TRBJ2-7; d_gene: .; CDR3aa: CASSYGDGSYEQYF; CDR3nt: TGTGCCAGCAGTTACGGGGACGGTTCCTACGAGCAGTACTTC
abundance: .; v_gene: TRBV5-5; j_gene: TRBJ2-7; d_gene: .; CDR3aa: CASRDSSYEQYF; CDR3nt: TGTGCCAGCAGGGACAGCTCCTACGAGCAGTACTTC
abundance: once; v_gene: TRBV19; j_gene: TRBJ2-5; d_gene: .; CDR3aa: CASSSGLGGLRRVETQYF; CDR3nt: TGTGCCAGTAGTTCGGGACTAGGGGGCCTTAGACGGGTGGAGACCCAGTACTTC
abundance: .; v_gene: TRBV7-9; j_gene: TRBJ2-4; d_gene: .; CDR3aa: CASSLSQGGGKNIQYF; CDR3nt: TGTGCCAGCAGCTTAAGCCAGGGTGGAGGCAAAAACATTCAGTACTTC
abundance: .; v_gene: TRBV19; j_gene: TRBJ1-1; d_gene: TRBD1; CDR3aa: CASSGPTGRFFEEAFF; CDR3nt: TGTGCCAGTAGTGGACCGACAGGGAGGTTTTTCGAAGAAGCTTTCTTT
abundance: .; v_gene: TRBV6-4; j_gene: TRBJ1-2; d_gene: .; CDR3aa: CASSEYSDRPYGYTF; CDR3nt: TGTGCCAGCAGTGAGTATTCCGACAGGCCCTATGGCTACACCTTC
abundance: .; v_gene: TRBV7-8; j_gene: TRBJ2-7; d_gene: TRBD1; CDR3aa: CASSSLGQGGYEQYF; CDR3nt: TGTGCCAGCAGCTCACTGGGACAGGGGGGCTACGAGCAGTACTTC
abundance: .; v_gene: TRBV20-1; j_gene: TRBJ1-6; d_gene: .; CDR3aa: CSASTGSNLHF; CDR3nt: TGCAGTGCTAGTACAGGGTCAAACCTCCACTTT
abundance: .; v_gene: TRBV5-5; j_gene: TRBJ1-1; d_gene: TRBD1; CDR3aa: CASSAGLTGGRRNTEAFF; CDR3nt: TGTGCCAGCAGCGCAGGACTTACAGGGGGCAGACGGAACACTGAAGCTTTCTTT
abundance: .; v_gene: TRBV3-1/TRBV3-2; j_gene: TRBJ1-2; d_gene: .; CDR3aa: CASSPTGLGGYTF; CDR3nt: TGTGCCAGCAGCCCGACAGGATTGGGTGGCTACACCTTC
abundance: .; v_gene: TRBV19; j_gene: TRBJ2-7; d_gene: .; CDR3aa: CASRLSGSGRGEQYF; CDR3nt: TGTGCCAGTCGACTCTCGGGGAGCGGACGGGGGGAGCAGTACTTC
abundance: .; v_gene: TRBV28; j_gene: TRBJ1-3; d_gene: .; CDR3aa: CASSSSESSGNTIYF; CDR3nt: TGTGCCAGCAGTTCATCTGAGAGCTCTGGAAACACCATATATTTT
abundance: few; v_gene: TRBV28; j_gene: TRBJ2-3; d_gene: .; CDR3aa: CASSPQRGFYGNGITDTQYF; CDR3nt: TGTGCCAGCAGTCCCCAAAGGGGGTTCTATGGGAACGGTATCACAGATACGCAGTATTTT
abundance: .; v_gene: TRBV29-1; j_gene: TRBJ2-5; d_gene: .; CDR3aa: CSVAGLRETQYF; CDR3nt: TGCAGCGTTGCAGGGTTGAGGGAGACCCAGTACTTC
abundance: .; v_gene: TRBV7-9; j_gene: TRBJ2-5; d_gene: .; CDR3aa: CASSPRASSSLGGTQYF; CDR3nt: TGTGCCAGCAGCCCCCGAGCTAGCTCGTCGTTGGGGGGGACCCAGTACTTC
abundance: once; v_gene: TRBV7-9; j_gene: TRBJ2-2; d_gene: .; CDR3aa: CASSQTQPNTGELFF; CDR3nt: TGTGCCAGCAGCCAAACACAACCGAACACCGGGGAGCTGTTTTTT
abundance: .; v_gene: TRBV5-1; j_gene: TRBJ1-1; d_gene: .; CDR3aa: CASSVGTSGGTEAFF; CDR3nt: TGCGCCAGCAGCGTCGGGACCTCCGGGGGGACTGAAGCTTTCTTT
abundance: .; v_gene: TRBV5-1; j_gene: TRBJ2-7; d_gene: TRBD2; CDR3aa: CASSPGLAGATSYEQYF; CDR3nt: TGCGCCAGCAGCCCGGGACTAGCGGGGGCTACATCCTACGAGCAGTACTTC
abundance: .; v_gene: TRBV10-1; j_gene: TRBJ2-2; d_gene: .; CDR3aa: CASSESSRGLVTGELFF; CDR3nt: TGCGCCAGCAGTGAGTCGTCAAGGGGTCTGGTCACCGGGGAGCTGTTTTTT
abundance: .; v_gene: TRBV18; j_gene: TRBJ1-1; d_gene: .; CDR3aa: CASSPPGVGEAFF; CDR3nt: TGTGCCAGCTCACCACCGGGTGTAGGTGAAGCTTTCTTT